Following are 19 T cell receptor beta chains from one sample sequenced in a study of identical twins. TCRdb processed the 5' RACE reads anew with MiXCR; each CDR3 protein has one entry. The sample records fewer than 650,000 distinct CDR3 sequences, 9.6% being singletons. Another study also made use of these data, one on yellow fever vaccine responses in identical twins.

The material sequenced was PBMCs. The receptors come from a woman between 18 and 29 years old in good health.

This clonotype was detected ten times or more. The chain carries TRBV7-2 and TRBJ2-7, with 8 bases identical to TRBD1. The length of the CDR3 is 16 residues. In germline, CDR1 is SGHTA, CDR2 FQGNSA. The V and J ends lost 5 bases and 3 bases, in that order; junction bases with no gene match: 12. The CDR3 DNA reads TGTGCCAGCAGCCCTTGGACAGGGCAAATAATCTACGAGCAGTACTTC. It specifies CASSPWTGQIIYEQYF.

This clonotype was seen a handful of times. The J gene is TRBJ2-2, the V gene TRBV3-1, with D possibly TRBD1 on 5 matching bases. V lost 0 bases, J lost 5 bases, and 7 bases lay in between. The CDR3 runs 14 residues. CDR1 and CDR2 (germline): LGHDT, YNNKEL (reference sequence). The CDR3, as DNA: TGTGCCAGCAGCCAAGAAAAGGGGACCGGGGAGCTGTTTTTT. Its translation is CASSQEKGTGELFF.

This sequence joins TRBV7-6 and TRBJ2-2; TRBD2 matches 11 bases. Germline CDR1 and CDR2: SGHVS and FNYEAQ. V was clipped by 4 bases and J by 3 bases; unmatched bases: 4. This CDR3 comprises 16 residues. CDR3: CASSSLAGVDTGELFF. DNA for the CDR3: TGTGCCAGCAGCTCACTAGCGGGAGTAGACACCGGGGAGCTGTTTTTT.

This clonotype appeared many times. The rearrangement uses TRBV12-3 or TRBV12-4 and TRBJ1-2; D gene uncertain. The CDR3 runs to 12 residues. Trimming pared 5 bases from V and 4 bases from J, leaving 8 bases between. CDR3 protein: CASSDTRYGYTF. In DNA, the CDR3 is TGTGCCAGCAGTGACACCCGCTATGGCTACACCTTC.

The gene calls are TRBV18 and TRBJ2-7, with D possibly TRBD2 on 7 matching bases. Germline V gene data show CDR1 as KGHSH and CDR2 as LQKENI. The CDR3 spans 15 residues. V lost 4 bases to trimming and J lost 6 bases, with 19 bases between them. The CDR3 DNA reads TGTGCCAGCTCACGAATGACAGGCGGGGGTCGCGAGCAGTACTTC. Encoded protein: CASSRMTGGGREQYF.

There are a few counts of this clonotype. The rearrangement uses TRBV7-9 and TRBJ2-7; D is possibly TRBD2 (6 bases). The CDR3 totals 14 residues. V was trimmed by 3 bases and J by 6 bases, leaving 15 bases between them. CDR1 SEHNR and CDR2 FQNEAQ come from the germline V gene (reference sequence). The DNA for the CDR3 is TGTGCCAGCAGCTTCGGTGGGGGGAACGTCGAGCAGTACTTC. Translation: CASSFGGGNVEQYF.

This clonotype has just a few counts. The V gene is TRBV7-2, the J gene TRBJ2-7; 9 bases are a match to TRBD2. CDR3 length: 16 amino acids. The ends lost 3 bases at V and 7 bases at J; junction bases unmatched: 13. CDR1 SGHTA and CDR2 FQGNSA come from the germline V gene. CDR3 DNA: TGTGCCAGCAGCTTGGGCTTCCTAGCGGGAAGGCGGGAGCAGTACTTC. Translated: CASSLGFLAGRREQYF.

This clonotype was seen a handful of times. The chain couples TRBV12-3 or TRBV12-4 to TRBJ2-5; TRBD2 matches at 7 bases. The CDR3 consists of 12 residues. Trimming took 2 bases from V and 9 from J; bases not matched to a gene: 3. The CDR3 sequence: CASSLRGVAQYF. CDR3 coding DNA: TGTGCCAGCAGTTTACGGGGGGTCGCCCAGTACTTC.

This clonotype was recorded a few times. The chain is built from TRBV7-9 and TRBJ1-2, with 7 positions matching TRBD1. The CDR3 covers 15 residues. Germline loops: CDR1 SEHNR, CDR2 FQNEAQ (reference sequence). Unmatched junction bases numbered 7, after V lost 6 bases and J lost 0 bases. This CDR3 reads CASSYRDSPNYGYTF. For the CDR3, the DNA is TGTGCCAGCAGTTACCGGGACAGCCCTAACTATGGCTACACCTTC. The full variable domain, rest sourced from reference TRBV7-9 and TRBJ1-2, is DTGVSQNPRHKITKRGQNVTFRCDPISEHNRLYWYRQTLGQGPEFLTYFQNEAQLEKSRLLSDRFSAERPKGSFSTLEIQRTEQGDSAMYLCASSYRDSPNYGYTFGSGTRLTVV.

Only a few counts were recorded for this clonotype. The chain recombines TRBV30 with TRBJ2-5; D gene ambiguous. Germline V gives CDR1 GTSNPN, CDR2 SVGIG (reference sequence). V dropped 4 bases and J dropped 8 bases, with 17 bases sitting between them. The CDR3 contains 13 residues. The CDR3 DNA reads TGTGCCTGGACCCGGTCCTCATCAGACACCCAGTACTTC. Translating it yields CAWTRSSSDTQYF. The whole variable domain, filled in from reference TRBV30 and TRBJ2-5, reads SQTIHQWPATLVQPVGSPLSLECTVEGTSNPNLYWYRQAAGRGLQLLFYSVGIGQISSEVPQNLSASRPQDRQFILSSKKLLLSDSGFYLCAWTRSSSDTQYFGPGTRLLVL.

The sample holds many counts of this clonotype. The CDR3 nucleotides read TGTGCCAGCAGCCGACGGGACAGCCAAGAGACCCAGTACTTC. Its translation is CASSRRDSQETQYF. The chain links TRBV27 to TRBJ2-5; 7 positions match TRBD1. The CDR3 has 14 residues. Germline V gene lookup returns CDR1 MNHEY and CDR2 SMNVEV (reference sequence). J lost 1 base, V lost 6 bases, and 5 bases had no gene match.

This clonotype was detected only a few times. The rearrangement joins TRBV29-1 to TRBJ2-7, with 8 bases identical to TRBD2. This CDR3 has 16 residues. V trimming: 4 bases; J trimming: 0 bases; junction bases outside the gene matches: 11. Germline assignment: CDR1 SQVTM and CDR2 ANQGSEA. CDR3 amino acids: CSVVRIAGKNSYEQYF. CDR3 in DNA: TGCAGCGTTGTCAGGATAGCGGGAAAAAACTCCTACGAGCAGTACTTC.

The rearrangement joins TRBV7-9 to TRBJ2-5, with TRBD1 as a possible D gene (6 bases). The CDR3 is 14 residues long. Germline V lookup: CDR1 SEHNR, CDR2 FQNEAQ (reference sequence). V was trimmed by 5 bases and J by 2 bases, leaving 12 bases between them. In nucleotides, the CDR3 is TGTGCCAGCAGCCCATATACAGGGCAAGAGACCCAGTACTTC. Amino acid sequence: CASSPYTGQETQYF.

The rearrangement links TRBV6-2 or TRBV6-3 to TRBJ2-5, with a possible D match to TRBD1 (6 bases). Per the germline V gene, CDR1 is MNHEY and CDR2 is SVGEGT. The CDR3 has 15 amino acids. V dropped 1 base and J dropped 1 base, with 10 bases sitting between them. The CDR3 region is CASSYLAGAQETQYF. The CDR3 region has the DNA TGTGCCAGCAGTTACTTGGCAGGGGCCCAAGAGACCCAGTACTTC.

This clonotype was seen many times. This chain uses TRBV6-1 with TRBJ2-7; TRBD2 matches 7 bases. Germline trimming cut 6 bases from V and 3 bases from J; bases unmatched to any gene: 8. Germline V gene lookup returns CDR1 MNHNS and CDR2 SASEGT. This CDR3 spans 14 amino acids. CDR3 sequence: CASRTLAAYYEQYF. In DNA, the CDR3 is TGTGCCAGCAGGACTCTAGCGGCCTACTACGAGCAGTACTTC.

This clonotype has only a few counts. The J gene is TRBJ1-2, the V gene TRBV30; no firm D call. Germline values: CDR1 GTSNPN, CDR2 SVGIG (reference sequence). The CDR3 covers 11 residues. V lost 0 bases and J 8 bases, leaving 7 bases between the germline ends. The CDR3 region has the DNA TGTGCCTGGAGTGTCTCGGGGGGCTACACCTTC. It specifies CAWSVSGGYTF. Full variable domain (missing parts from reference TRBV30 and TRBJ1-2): SQTIHQWPATLVQPVGSPLSLECTVEGTSNPNLYWYRQAAGRGLQLLFYSVGIGQISSEVPQNLSASRPQDRQFILSSKKLLLSDSGFYLCAWSVSGGYTFGSGTRLTVV.

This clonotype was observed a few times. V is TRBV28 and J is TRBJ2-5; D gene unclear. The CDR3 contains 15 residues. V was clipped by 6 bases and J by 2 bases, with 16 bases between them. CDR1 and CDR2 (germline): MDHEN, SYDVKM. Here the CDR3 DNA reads TGTGCCAGCAGACGTTTTAAGGGTCGACAAGAGACCCAGTACTTC. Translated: CASRRFKGRQETQYF.

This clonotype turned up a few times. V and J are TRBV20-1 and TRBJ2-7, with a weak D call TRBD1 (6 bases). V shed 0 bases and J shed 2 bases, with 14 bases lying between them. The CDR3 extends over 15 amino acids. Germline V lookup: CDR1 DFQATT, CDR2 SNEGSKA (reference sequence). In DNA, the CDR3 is TGCAGTGCTAGAGATATGGGCAGGGGAACCTACGAGCAGTACTTC. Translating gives CSARDMGRGTYEQYF.

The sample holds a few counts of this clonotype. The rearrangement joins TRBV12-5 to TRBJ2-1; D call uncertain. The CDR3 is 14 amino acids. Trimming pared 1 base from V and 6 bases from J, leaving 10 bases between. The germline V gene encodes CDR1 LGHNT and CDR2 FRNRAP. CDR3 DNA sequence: TGTGCTAGTGGTTTGGGGGCGCCGGGCAATGAGCAGTTCTTC. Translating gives CASGLGAPGNEQFF.